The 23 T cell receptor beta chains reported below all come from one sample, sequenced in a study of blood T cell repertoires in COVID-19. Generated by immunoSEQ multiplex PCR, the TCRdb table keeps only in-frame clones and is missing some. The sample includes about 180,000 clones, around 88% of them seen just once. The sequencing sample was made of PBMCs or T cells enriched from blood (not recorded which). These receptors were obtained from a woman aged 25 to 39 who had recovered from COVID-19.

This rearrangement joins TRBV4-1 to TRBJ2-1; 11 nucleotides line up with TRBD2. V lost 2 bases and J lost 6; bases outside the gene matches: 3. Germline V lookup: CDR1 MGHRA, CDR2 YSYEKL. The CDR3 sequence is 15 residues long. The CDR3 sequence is CASSQPGTSGNEQFF. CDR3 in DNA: TGCGCCAGCAGCCAACCCGGGACTAGCGGCAATGAGCAGTTCTTC.

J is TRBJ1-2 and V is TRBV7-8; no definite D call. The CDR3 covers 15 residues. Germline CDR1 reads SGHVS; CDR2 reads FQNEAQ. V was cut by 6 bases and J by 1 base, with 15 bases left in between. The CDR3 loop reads CASRRQAGINYGYTF. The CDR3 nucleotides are TGTGCCAGCAGAAGACAAGCAGGAATTAACTATGGCTACACCTTC.

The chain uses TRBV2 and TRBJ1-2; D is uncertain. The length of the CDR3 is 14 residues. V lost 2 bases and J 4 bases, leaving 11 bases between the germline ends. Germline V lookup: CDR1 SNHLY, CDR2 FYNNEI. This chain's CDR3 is CASSEWEGGYGYTF. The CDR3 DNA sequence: TGTGCCAGCAGTGAATGGGAGGGTGGCTATGGCTACACCTTC.

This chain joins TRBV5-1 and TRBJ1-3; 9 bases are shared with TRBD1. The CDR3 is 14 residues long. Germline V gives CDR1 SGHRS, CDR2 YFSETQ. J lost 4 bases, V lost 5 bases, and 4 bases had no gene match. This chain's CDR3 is CASRGQGTGNTIYF. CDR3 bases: TGCGCCAGCAGGGGACAGGGTACAGGAAACACCATATATTTT.

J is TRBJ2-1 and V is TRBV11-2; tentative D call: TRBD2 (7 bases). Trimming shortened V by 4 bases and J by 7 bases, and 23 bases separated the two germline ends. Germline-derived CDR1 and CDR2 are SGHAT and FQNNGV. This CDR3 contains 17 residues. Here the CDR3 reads CASSSTGGGRAANEQFF. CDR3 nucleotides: TGTGCCAGCAGCTCTACCGGAGGGGGGAGGGCCGCGAATGAGCAGTTCTTC. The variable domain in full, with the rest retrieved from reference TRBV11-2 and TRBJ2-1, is EAGVAQSPRYKIIEKRQSVAFWCNPISGHATLYWYQQILGQGPKLLIQFQNNGVVDDSQLPKDRFSAERLKGVDSTLKIQPAKLEDSAVYLCASSSTGGGRAANEQFFGPGTRLTVL.

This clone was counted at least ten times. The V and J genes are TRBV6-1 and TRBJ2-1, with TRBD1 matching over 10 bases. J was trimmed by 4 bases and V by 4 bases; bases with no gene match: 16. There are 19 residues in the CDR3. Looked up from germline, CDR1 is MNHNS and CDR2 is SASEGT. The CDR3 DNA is TGTGCCAGCAGTGGTGGGGGACAGGGGCGCAGCGCAAGTTACAATGAGCAGTTCTTC. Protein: CASSGGGQGRSASYNEQFF.

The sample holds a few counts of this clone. DNA for the CDR3: TGTGCCAGCAGTTACTTCGGACAGGCGAACACTGAAGCTTTCTTT. It specifies CASSYFGQANTEAFF. The chain joins TRBV6-5 to TRBJ1-1, with 7 bases fitting TRBD1. V lost 1 base and J lost 1; bases outside the gene matches: 3. The CDR3 is made up of 15 amino acids. Germline assignment: CDR1 MNHEY and CDR2 SVGAGI.

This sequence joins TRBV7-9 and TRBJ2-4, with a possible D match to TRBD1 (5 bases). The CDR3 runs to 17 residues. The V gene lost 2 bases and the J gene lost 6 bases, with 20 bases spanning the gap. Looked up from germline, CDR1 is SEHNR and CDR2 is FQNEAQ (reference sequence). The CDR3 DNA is TGTGCCAGCAGCTTAAGTTCTCTCGGCAGGGAAGGAAACATTCAGTACTTC. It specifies CASSLSSLGREGNIQYF.

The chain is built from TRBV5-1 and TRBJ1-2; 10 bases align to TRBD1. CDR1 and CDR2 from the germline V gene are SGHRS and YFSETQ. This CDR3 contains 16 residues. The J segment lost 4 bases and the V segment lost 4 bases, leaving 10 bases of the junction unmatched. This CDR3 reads CASSPGPDRGPYGYTF. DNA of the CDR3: TGCGCCAGCAGCCCTGGCCCCGACAGGGGGCCCTATGGCTACACCTTC.

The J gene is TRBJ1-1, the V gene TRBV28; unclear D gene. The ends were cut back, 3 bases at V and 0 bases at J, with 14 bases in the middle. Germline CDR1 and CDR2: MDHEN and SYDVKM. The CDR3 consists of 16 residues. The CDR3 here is CASSLDRGTMNTEAFF. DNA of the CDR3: TGTGCCAGCAGTTTGGATCGGGGAACGATGAACACTGAAGCTTTCTTT.

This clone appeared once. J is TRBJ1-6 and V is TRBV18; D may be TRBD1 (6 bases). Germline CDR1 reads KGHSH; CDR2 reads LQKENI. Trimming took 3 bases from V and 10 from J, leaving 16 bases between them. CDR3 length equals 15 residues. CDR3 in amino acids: CASSPTGHPYSPLHF. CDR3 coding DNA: TGTGCCAGCTCACCGACGGGACATCCTTACTCACCCCTCCACTTT.

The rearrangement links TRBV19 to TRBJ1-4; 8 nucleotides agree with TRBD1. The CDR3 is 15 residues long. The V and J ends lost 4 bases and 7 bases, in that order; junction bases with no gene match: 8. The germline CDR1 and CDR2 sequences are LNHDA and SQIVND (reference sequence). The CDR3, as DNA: TGTGCCAGTAGTACCTGGACAGGGAAAGGTGAAAAACTGTTTTTT. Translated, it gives CASSTWTGKGEKLFF. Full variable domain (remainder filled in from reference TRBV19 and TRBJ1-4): DGGITQSPKYLFRKEGQNVTLSCEQNLNHDAMYWYRQDPGQGLRLIYYSQIVNDFQKGDIAEGYSVSREKKESFPLTVTSAQKNPTAFYLCASSTWTGKGEKLFFGSGTQLSVL.

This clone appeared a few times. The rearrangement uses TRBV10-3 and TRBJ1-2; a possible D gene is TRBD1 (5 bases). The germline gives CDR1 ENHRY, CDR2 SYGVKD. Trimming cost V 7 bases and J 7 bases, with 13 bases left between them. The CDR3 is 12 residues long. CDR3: CAITGRGGGYTF. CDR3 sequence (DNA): TGTGCCATCACCGGCCGGGGGGGTGGCTACACCTTC.

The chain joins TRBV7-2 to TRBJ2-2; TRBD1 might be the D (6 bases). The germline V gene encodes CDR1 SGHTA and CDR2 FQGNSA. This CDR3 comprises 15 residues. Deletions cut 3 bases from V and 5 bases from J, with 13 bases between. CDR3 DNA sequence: TGTGCCAGCAGCTTTCGTGGTCAGGGGACCGGGGAGCTGTTTTTT. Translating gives CASSFRGQGTGELFF.

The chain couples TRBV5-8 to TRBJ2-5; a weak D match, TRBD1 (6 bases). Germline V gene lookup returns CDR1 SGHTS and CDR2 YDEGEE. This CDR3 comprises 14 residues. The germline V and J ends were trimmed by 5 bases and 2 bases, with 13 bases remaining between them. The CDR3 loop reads CASRQGIWQETQYF. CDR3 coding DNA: TGTGCCAGCAGGCAGGGGATATGGCAAGAGACCCAGTACTTC.

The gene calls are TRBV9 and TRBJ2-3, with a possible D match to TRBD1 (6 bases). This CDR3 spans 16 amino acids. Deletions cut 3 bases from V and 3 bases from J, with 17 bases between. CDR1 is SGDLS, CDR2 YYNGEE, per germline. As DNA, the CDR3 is TGTGCCAGCAGCGCCGGCCCGGGACAAAGTACAGATACGCAGTATTTT. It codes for CASSAGPGQSTDTQYF. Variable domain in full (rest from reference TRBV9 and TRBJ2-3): DSGVTQTPKHLITATGQRVTLRCSPRSGDLSVYWYQQSLDQGLQFLIQYYNGEERAKGNILERFSAQQFPDLHSELNLSSLELGDSALYFCASSAGPGQSTDTQYFGPGTRLTVL.

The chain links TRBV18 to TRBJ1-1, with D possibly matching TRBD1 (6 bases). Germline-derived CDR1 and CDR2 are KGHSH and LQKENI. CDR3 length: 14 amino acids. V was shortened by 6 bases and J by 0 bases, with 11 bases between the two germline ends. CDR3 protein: CASSPDSLNTEAFF. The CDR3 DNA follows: TGTGCCAGCTCGCCGGACAGCCTGAACACTGAAGCTTTCTTT.

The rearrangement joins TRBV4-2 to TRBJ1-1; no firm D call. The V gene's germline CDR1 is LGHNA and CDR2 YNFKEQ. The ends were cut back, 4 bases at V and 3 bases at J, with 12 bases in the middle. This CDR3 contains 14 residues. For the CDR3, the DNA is TGTGCCAGCAGCCCCGAGGGCGGGGACACTGAAGCTTTCTTT. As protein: CASSPEGGDTEAFF.

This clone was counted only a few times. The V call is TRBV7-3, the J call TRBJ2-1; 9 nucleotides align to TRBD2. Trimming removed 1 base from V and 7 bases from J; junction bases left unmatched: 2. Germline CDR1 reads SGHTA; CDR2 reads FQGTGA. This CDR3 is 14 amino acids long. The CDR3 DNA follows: TGTGCCAGCAGCTTAAGGCGGGAGGGAAATGAGCAGTTCTTC. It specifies CASSLRREGNEQFF.

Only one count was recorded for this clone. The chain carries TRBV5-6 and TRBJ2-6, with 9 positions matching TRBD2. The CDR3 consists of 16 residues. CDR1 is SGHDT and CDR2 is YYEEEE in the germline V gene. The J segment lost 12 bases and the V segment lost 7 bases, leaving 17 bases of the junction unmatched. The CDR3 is CASFSGARSGRIVLTF. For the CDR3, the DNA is TGTGCCAGCTTTTCGGGGGCACGGAGCGGGAGGATCGTCCTGACTTTC.

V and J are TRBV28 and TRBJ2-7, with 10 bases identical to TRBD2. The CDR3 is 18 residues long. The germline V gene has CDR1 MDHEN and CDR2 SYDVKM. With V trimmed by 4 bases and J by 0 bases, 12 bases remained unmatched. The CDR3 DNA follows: TGTGCCAGCAGTTCCTGGACTAGCGGAACAAAAAGCTCCTACGAGCAGTACTTC. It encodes CASSSWTSGTKSSYEQYF.

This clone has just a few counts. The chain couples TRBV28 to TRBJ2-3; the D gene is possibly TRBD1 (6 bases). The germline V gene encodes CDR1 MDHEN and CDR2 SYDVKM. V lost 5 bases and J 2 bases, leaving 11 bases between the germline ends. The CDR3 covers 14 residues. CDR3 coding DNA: TGTGCCAGCAGTATGGACAGTTCCACAGATACGCAGTATTTT. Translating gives CASSMDSSTDTQYF.

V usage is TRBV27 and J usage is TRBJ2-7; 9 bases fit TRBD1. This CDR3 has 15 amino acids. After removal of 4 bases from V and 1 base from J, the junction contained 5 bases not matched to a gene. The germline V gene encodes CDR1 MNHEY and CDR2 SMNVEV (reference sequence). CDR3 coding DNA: TGTGCCAGCAGTTCAACGGGACAGGGATCCTACGAGCAGTACTTC. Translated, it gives CASSSTGQGSYEQYF.